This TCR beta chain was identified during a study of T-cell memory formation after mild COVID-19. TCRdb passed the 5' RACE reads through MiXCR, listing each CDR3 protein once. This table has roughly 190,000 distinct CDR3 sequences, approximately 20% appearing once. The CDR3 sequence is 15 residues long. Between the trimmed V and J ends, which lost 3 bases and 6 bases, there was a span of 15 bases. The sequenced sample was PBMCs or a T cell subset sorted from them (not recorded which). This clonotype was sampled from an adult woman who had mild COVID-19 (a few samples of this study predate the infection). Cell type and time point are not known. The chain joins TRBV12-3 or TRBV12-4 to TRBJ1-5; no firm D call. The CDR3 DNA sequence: TGTGCCAGCAGTTTTGAGGGAATGGGAGGTCAGCCCCAGCATTTT. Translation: CASSFEGMGGQPQHF.